This T cell receptor (beta chain) was identified in a study of shared clonotypes between healthy human individuals. Only in-frame clones appear in the TCRdb table, and some are missing; sequencing was by immunoSEQ multiplex PCR. Among 2,100,000 or so clones listed, about 94% were seen once. Germline lookup yields CDR1 SGHRS and CDR2 YFSETQ. Trimming removed 4 bases at V and 8 bases at J, with 19 bases between. This CDR3 contains 16 residues. CD4+ cell separation produced CD45RA+ naive and CD45RA-negative memory subsets. The chain is built from TRBV5-1 and TRBJ1-6; D might be TRBD1 (5 bases). Sequencing was performed on naive CD4+ T cells sorted from blood. The subset here: CD45RA+ positively selected. The receptor was derived from a young man in good health. CDR3 nucleotide sequence: TGCGCCAGCAGCCTCCTGGGACCGGGGGTGGATTCACCCCTCCACTTT. It is translated as CASSLLGPGVDSPLHF.